This T cell receptor (beta chain) was sequenced for a study of neurological immune-mediated disorders. Study findings and constraints: Expansion of TCR clones was greatest in HTLV-1-associated myelopathy and smallest in multiple sclerosis, where it fell below that of healthy controls.

Trimming removed 1 base from V and 5 bases from J; junction bases left unmatched: 10. The germline V gene has CDR1 LGHNA and CDR2 YSLEER. This CDR3 has 16 amino acids. Sample time point: longitudinal time-point 3. This clonotype was seen ten or more times. As yet, its antigen is unknown. MiXCR, run by TCRdb on the 5' RACE reads, gives a single entry per CDR3 protein. The table lists approximately 50,000 distinct CDR3 sequences, 7.5% to 9.5% of them singletons. The rearrangement uses TRBV4-3 and TRBJ2-7, with 8 bases that match TRBD1. The sequence was collected from a woman between 40 and 55 years old in good health. Sequencing used PBMCs. The DNA for the CDR3 is TGCGCCAGCAGCCAAGTTTGGCAGGGGGCATTCAACGAGCAGTACTTC. It is translated as CASSQVWQGAFNEQYF.